Below are 5 T cell receptor beta chains sequenced from a single sample in a study of blood T cell repertoires in COVID-19. TCRdb's table, derived via immunoSEQ multiplex PCR, lists solely in-frame clones and lacks some. The sample has tens of thousands of clones, 70% to 90% seen once. The sample taken for sequencing was peripheral blood. Receptors were obtained from a man aged 50 or older with acute or convalescent COVID-19.

The V call is TRBV27, the J call TRBJ1-1; 9 positions match TRBD1. V was clipped by 5 bases and J by 1 base; unmatched bases: 2. The V gene's germline CDR1 is MNHEY and CDR2 SMNVEV (reference sequence). The CDR3 runs 14 residues. CDR3 amino acids: CASSQQGANTEAFF. The CDR3 DNA reads as TGTGCCAGCAGTCAACAGGGGGCGAACACTGAAGCTTTCTTT.

V is TRBV11-2 and J is TRBJ2-7, with D possibly being TRBD1 (5 bases). Trimming removed 4 bases at V and 3 bases at J, with 16 bases between. Germline-derived CDR1 and CDR2 are SGHAT and FQNNGV. CDR3 size: 15 residues. CDR3 region: CASSSETVSIYEQYF. Here the CDR3 DNA reads TGTGCCAGCAGCTCGGAGACAGTTTCAATCTACGAGCAGTACTTC.

This chain joins TRBV29-1 and TRBJ2-7; 7 nucleotides align to TRBD1. Germline-derived CDR1 and CDR2 are SQVTM and ANQGSEA. Unmatched junction bases numbered 8, after V lost 0 bases and J lost 3 bases. This CDR3 is 15 amino acids long. The CDR3 nucleotides are TGCAGCGTTGAAGATGGGGGACAGACAAGCTACGAGCAGTACTTC. Amino acids: CSVEDGGQTSYEQYF.

CDR3 in DNA: TGTGCCAGCAGCTTATTCGACAGGGAAGGCGGCTACACCTTC. It encodes CASSLFDREGGYTF. The chain couples TRBV7-2 to TRBJ1-2; 7 bases map to TRBD1. This CDR3 comprises 14 residues. The germline V gene has CDR1 SGHTA and CDR2 FQGNSA. With 2 bases clipped from V and 8 bases from J, the junction kept 8 bases outside the gene matches. The whole variable domain, filled in from reference TRBV7-2 and TRBJ1-2, reads GAGVSQSPSNKVTEKGKDVELRCDPISGHTALYWYRQSLGQGLEFLIYFQGNSAPDKSGLPSDRFSAERTGGSVSTLTIQRTQQEDSAVYLCASSLFDREGGYTFGSGTRLTVV.

A few counts support this clone. V and J are TRBV27 and TRBJ1-1; 9 bases fit TRBD1. The trim removed 6 bases at V and 6 bases at J, leaving 11 bases unmatched. Germline CDR1 and CDR2: MNHEY and SMNVEV (reference sequence). The CDR3 loop spans 15 amino acids. CDR3 in DNA: TGTGCCAGCAGCAGCCCGGGACAGGGTAGGCCTGAAGCTTTCTTT. Translated, it gives CASSSPGQGRPEAFF.